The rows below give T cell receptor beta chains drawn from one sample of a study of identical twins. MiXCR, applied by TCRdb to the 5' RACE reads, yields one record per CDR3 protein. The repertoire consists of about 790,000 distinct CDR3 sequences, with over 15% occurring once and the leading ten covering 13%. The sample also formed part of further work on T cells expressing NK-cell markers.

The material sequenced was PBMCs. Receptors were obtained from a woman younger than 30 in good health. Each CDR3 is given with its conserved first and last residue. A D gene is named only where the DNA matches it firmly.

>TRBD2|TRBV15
CATSTMTGSGISNEQFF
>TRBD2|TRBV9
CASSPPVAGGTQYF
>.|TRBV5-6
CASSAGSYNSPLHF
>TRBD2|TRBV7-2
CASSLGTSGLYEQFF
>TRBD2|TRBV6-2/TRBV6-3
CASEGLAGSDTQYF
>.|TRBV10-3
CATMSQTGNNEQFF
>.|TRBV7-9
CASSLVAGTNTEAFF
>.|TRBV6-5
CASSSTLSMGLDEQYF
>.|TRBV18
CASVTGRGGTEAFF
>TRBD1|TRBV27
CASSVTGGLNTEAFF
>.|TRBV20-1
CSARDFSYEQYF
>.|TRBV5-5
CASSLWDGSAFF
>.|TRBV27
CASSPPTMYQETQYF
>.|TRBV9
CASSVGDSNEQFF
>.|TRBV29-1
CSGGQPLNTEAFF
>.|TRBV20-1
CSVGRQNTEAFF
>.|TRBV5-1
CASSLVAGPNTEAFF
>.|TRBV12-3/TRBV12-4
CASSLVGGGTDTQYF
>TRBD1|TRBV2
CASSFQTGRTEAFF
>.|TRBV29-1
CSAHVNTGELFF
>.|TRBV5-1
CASSGVTGLSTDTQYF
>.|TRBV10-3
CATQDSSYNEQFF
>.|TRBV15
CATTQGTRGAEAFF
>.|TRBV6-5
CASSYDLLYGYTF
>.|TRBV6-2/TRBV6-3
CASRRQGTGELFF
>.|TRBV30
CAWSQRNEQFF
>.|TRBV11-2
CASSFTGPNTGELFF
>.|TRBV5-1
CASSQNTYSYNEQFF
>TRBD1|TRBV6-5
CASSLSTGDTEAFF
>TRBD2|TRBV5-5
CASSTHRLAGTDTQYF
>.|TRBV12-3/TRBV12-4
CASSRGPSYNEQFF
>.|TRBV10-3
CAISESGGAFF
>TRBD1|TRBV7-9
CAGQTGNNSPLHF
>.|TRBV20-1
CSARAGRSSYEQYF
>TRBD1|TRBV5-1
CASSRGTGLTYEQYF
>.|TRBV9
CASSVGTKNTGELFF
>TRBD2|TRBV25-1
CASSEWTSPNNEQFF
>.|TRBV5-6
CASRPGHRYGYTF
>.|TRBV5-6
CASSLKDGYGYTF
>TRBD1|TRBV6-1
CASSRQGLSTEAFF
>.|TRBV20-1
CSAYPRTDTQYF
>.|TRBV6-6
CASSRAYQETQYF
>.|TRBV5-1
CASRLDRSSYNSPLHF
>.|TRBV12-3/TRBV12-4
CASILGGNTEAFF
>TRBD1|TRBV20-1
CSARPRQGVETQYF
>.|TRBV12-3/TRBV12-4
CASMRGPADTQYF
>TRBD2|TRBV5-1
CASSLISGSSYNEQFF